This T cell receptor (beta chain) is from a study of cytomegalovirus exposure and HLA in healthy donors. On the study more broadly: Inside one of the first data releases sat about 85 million unique TCRs taken from HLA-typed donors. Findings of the study overall: A reported reduction in N-insertions relative to the 666-donor mean was seen in an Asian-associated ancestry cluster in a later analysis.

PCR amplification relied on 60 Vbeta primers (plus 13 Jbeta primers). The method was immunoSEQ multiplex PCR; TCRdb's version includes in-frame clones alone and lacks a portion of them. The table has about 110,000 clones, less than 80% seen once; the top ten hold around 3.9%. In regard to this clone: Antigen: not known.

The germline V gene encodes CDR1 SGHNT and CDR2 YENEEA. The CDR3 has 13 residues. V trimming: 4 bases; J trimming: 12 bases; junction bases outside the gene matches: 6. The V and J genes are TRBV11-3 and TRBJ2-1, with 10 bases matching TRBD2. Sequences were obtained from PBMCs. This sequence was found in a man younger than 40 in good health and CMV-seropositive. In nucleotides, the CDR3 is TGTGCCAGCAGCTCTAGCGGGGGAAAAGTGCAGTTCTTC. Translating gives CASSSSGGKVQFF.